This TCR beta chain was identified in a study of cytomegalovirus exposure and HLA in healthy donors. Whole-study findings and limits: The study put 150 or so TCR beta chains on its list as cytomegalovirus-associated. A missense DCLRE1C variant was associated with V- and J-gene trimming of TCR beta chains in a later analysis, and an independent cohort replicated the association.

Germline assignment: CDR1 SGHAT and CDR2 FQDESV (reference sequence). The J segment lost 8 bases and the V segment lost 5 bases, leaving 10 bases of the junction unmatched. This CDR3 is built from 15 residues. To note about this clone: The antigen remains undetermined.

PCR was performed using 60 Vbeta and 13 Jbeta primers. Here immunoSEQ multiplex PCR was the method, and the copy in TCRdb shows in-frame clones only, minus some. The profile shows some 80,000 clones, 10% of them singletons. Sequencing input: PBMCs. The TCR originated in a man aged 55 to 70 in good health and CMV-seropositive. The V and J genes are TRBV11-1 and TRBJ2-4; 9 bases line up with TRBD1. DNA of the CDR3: TGTGCCAGCAGCACAACAGGGGGCCTAGGGGACATTCAGTACTTC. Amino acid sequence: CASSTTGGLGDIQYF.